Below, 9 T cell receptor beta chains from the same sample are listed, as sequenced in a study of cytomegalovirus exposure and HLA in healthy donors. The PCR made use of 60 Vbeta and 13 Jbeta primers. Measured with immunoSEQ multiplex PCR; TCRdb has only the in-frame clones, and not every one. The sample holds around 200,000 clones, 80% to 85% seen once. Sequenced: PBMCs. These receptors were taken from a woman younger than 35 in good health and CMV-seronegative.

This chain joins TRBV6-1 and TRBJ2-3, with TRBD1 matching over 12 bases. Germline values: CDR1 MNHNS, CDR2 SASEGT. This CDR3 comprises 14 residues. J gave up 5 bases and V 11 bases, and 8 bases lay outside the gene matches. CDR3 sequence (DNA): TGTGCCGGACGGGACAGGGGGCTCGTAGATACGCAGTATTTT. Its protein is CAGRDRGLVDTQYF.

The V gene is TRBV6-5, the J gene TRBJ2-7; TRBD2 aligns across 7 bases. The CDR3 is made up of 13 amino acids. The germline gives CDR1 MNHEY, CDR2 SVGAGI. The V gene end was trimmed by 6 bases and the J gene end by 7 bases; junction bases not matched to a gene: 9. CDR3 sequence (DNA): TGTGCCAGCAGCCCCGGGGCGGGGGAAGAGCAGTACTTC. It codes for CASSPGAGEEQYF.

DNA for the CDR3: TGTGCCAGCAGCTCCGACAGGAGCAATCAGCCCCAGCATTTT. Protein: CASSSDRSNQPQHF. The chain recombines TRBV7-9 with TRBJ1-5; TRBD1 is a possible D gene (6 bases). The ends were cut back, 4 bases at V and 1 base at J, with 8 bases in the middle. The CDR3 extends over 14 amino acids. Germline CDR1 SEHNR, CDR2 FQNEAQ (reference sequence).

CDR3 sequence reads: CASSHLAEVSSTDTQYF. For the CDR3, the DNA is TGTGCCAGCAGCCACTTAGCGGAAGTATCTAGCACAGATACGCAGTATTTT. The rearrangement links TRBV14 to TRBJ2-3; TRBD2 might be the D (6 bases). The CDR3 is 17 amino acids. Germline V gene lookup returns CDR1 SGHDN and CDR2 FVKESK. Between the trimmed V and J ends, which lost 3 bases and 0 bases, there was a span of 16 bases.

As DNA, the CDR3 is TGTGCCAGCTCAACAGGGGGCACTGAAGCTTTCTTT. Encoded protein: CASSTGGTEAFF. The chain couples TRBV27 to TRBJ1-1, with TRBD1 matching over 8 bases. V shed 8 bases and J 4 bases; nucleotides not matched to a gene: 3. CDR1 is MNHEY, CDR2 SMNVEV, per germline (reference sequence). This CDR3 is built from 12 residues.

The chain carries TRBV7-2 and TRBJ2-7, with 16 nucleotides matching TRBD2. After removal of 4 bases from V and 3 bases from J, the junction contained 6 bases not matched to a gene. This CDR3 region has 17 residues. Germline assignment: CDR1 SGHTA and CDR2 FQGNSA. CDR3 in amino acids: CASSSPGLAGGLYEQYF. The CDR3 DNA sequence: TGTGCCAGCAGCTCGCCGGGACTAGCGGGAGGGCTCTACGAGCAGTACTTC. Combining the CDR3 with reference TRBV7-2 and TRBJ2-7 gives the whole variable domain GAGVSQSPSNKVTEKGKDVELRCDPISGHTALYWYRQSLGQGLEFLIYFQGNSAPDKSGLPSDRFSAERTGGSVSTLTIQRTQQEDSAVYLCASSSPGLAGGLYEQYFGPGTRLTVT.

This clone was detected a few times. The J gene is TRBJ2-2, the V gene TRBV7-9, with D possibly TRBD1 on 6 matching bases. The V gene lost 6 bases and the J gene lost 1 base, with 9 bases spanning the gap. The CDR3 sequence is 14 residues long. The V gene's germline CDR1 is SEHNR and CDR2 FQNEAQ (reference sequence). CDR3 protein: CASSQTGNTGELFF. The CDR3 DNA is TGTGCCAGCAGTCAGACAGGGAACACCGGGGAGCTGTTTTTT.

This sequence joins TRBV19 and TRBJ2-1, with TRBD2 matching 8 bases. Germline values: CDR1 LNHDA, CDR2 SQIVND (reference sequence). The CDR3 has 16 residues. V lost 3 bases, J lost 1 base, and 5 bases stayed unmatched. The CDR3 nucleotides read TGTGCCAGTAGTATCAGGGCTAGCGGGTCCTACAATGAGCAGTTCTTC. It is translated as CASSIRASGSYNEQFF.

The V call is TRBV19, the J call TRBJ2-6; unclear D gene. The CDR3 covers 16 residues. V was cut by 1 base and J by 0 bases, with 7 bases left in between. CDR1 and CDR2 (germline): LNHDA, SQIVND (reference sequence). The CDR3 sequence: CASSIAGFSGANVLTF. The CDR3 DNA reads TGTGCCAGTAGTATAGCAGGTTTCTCTGGGGCCAACGTCCTGACTTTC.